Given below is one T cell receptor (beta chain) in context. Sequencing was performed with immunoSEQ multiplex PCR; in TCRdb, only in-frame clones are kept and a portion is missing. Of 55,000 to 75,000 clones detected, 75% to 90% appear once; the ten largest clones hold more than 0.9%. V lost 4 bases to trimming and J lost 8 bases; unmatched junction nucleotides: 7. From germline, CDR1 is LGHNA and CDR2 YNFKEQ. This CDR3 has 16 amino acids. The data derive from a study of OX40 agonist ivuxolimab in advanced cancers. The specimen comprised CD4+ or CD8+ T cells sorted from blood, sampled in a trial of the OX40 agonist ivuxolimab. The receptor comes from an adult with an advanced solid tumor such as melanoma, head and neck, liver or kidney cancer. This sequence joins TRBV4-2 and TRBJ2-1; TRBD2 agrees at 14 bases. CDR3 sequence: CASSRRLAGGQDEQFF. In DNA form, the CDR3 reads TGTGCCAGCAGCCGGCGACTAGCGGGAGGGCAGGATGAGCAGTTCTTC.